These T cell receptor beta chains were read from a single sample in a study of PD-1 blockade in classical Hodgkin lymphoma. TCRdb's table, derived via immunoSEQ multiplex PCR, lists solely in-frame clones and lacks some. This table has approximately 150,000 clones, less than 80% appearing once. Sequences were derived from peripheral blood mononuclear cells (PBMCs), sampled before the second cycle of nivolumab. These receptors all come from a human donor with classical Hodgkin lymphoma. The CDR3 runs from the conserved cysteine through the conserved F or W. The D gene is left open where the match is weak. The size field is filled for only some rows; it gives once, few, many or a size class.

.	TRBV2	.	TRBJ2-7	CASSESLTYEQYF	TGTGCCAGCAGTGAATCCCTTACCTACGAGCAGTACTTC
.	TRBV9	.	TRBJ2-3	CASSVATRADTQYF	TGTGCCAGCAGCGTAGCTACGAGGGCGGATACGCAGTATTTT
TRBD2	TRBV5-1	.	TRBJ2-1	CASNRPRAGLDDNEQFF	TGCGCCAGCAACCGCCCCCGAGCCGGACTAGATGACAATGAGCAGTTCTTC
.	TRBV6-5	few	TRBJ1-2	CASSYVSQGYGYTF	TGTGCCAGCAGTTACGTCTCTCAGGGGTATGGCTACACCTTC
.	TRBV5-1	.	TRBJ2-3	CASSWGDTQYF	TGCGCCAGCAGCTGGGGGGATACGCAGTATTTT
.	TRBV10-3	.	TRBJ1-1	CAITPGPNTEAFF	TGTGCCATCACCCCAGGACCAAACACTGAAGCTTTCTTT
.	TRBV30	few	TRBJ2-4	CAWSWSPPLGTKNIQYF	TGTGCCTGGAGTTGGTCTCCGCCACTTGGGACCAAAAACATTCAGTACTTC
TRBD1	TRBV6-6	.	TRBJ2-1	CASSPRGGGSYNEQFF	TGTGCCAGCAGCCCTCGAGGGGGCGGCTCCTACAATGAGCAGTTCTTC
.	TRBV7-9	.	TRBJ1-3	CASSRELSGNTIYF	TGTGCCAGCAGCCGAGAGCTCTCTGGAAACACCATATATTTT
.	TRBV10-3	few	TRBJ2-2	CAIGGASNTGELFF	TGTGCCATCGGCGGGGCCTCGAACACCGGGGAGCTGTTTTTT
TRBD2	TRBV9	.	TRBJ2-5	CASSAVGLAGLETQYF	TGTGCCAGCAGCGCGGTGGGACTAGCGGGATTAGAGACCCAGTACTTC
.	TRBV6-1	.	TRBJ1-6	CASSEAGRFSSYNSPLHF	TGTGCCAGCAGTGAAGCCGGCAGGTTCAGCTCCTATAATTCACCCCTCCACTTT
.	TRBV6-1	.	TRBJ2-4	CATLHRVAKNIQYF	TGTGCCACCTTACACAGGGTAGCCAAAAACATTCAGTACTTC
.	TRBV7-8	.	TRBJ1-2	CASSLAENYGYTF	TGTGCCAGCAGCTTAGCGGAGAACTATGGCTACACCTTC
.	TRBV4-2	.	TRBJ2-2	CASSQGDAANTGELFF	TGTGCCAGCAGCCAGGGGGACGCCGCGAACACCGGGGAGCTGTTTTTT
.	TRBV5-1	.	TRBJ1-4	CASSYGEEGEKLFF	TGCGCCAGCAGCTACGGTGAAGAAGGTGAAAAACTGTTTTTT
.	TRBV10-3	.	TRBJ1-2	CAISADRGASGYTF	TGTGCCATCAGTGCCGACCGGGGGGCATCTGGCTACACCTTC
TRBD1	TRBV10-3	.	TRBJ1-1	CAVSTGLVPEAFF	TGTGCCGTATCGACAGGGCTCGTTCCAGAAGCTTTCTTT
.	TRBV7-9	few	TRBJ2-7	CASSPRISTGSLYEQYF	TGTGCCAGCAGCCCCCGAATCTCGACAGGTTCCCTCTACGAGCAGTACTTC
TRBD1	TRBV28	few	TRBJ1-4	CASSFRGALGEKLFF	TGTGCCAGCAGTTTCAGGGGGGCGCTAGGTGAAAAACTGTTTTTT
.	TRBV6-5	.	TRBJ2-3	CASSLAAFTDTQYF	TGTGCCAGCAGTTTAGCGGCCTTCACAGATACGCAGTATTTT
.	TRBV7-6	.	TRBJ2-5	CASSLVQETQYF	TGTGCCAGCAGCTTAGTACAAGAGACCCAGTACTTC
.	TRBV18	.	TRBJ1-5	CASSHRSSNQPQHF	TGTGCCAGCTCACACAGGTCTAGCAATCAGCCCCAGCATTTT
.	TRBV13	once	TRBJ2-1	CASSLVLGHDEQFF	TGTGCCAGCAGCTTAGTCCTAGGTCACGATGAGCAGTTCTTC
.	TRBV5-4	few	TRBJ1-2	CASSLDSVSYGYTF	TGTGCCAGCAGCCTGGACAGCGTTAGCTATGGCTACACCTTC
TRBD1	TRBV9	.	TRBJ1-2	CASSVDEPGGNTNYGYTF	TGTGCCAGCAGCGTAGACGAGCCAGGGGGAAATACTAACTATGGCTACACCTTC
TRBD1	TRBV18	.	TRBJ1-2	CASSPQNLGTGESYGYTF	TGTGCCAGCTCACCACAGAACCTCGGGACAGGGGAGAGCTATGGCTACACCTTC
.	TRBV19	.	TRBJ2-2	CASSLRNTGELFF	TGTGCCAGCAGCCTCAGGAACACCGGGGAGCTGTTTTTT
.	TRBV6-1	.	TRBJ1-3	CASSEVSGNTIYF	TGTGCCAGTTCGGAGGTCTCTGGAAACACCATATATTTT
.	TRBV27	.	TRBJ1-5	CASTTGGQPQHF	TGTGCCAGCACCACCGGGGGACAGCCCCAGCATTTT
.	TRBV4-2	.	TRBJ2-5	CASSQEGRRLETQYF	TGTGCCAGCAGCCAAGAAGGGCGCAGATTGGAGACCCAGTACTTC
.	TRBV28	.	TRBJ1-2	CASSLGLSQRAYTF	TGTGCCAGCAGTTTAGGGTTGAGCCAGCGAGCCTACACCTTC
.	TRBV12-5	few	TRBJ2-5	CASSSTEETQYF	TGTGCTAGCTCCTCGACAGAAGAGACCCAGTACTTC
.	TRBV7-3	.	TRBJ1-1	CASSTGTNTEAFF	TGTGCCAGCAGCACAGGGACGAACACTGAAGCTTTCTTT
TRBD1	TRBV7-2	.	TRBJ1-5	CASAQGAGQPQHF	TGTGCCAGCGCCCAGGGGGCCGGACAGCCCCAGCATTTT
TRBD2	TRBV5-6	.	TRBJ2-2	CASSLVLSGSVTGELFF	TGTGCCAGCAGCTTGGTTCTTAGCGGGAGTGTCACCGGGGAGCTGTTTTTT
.	TRBV15	.	TRBJ1-2	CATSREGLGYGYTF	TGTGCCACCAGCCGGGAGGGTTTGGGGTATGGCTACACCTTC
TRBD2	TRBV9	.	TRBJ2-5	CASSVGLAGALDF	TGTGCCAGCAGCGTAGGTCTAGCGGGGGCCTTGGACTTC
.	TRBV28	.	TRBJ1-6	CASSWAGRGGSPLHF	TGTGCCAGCAGTTGGGCCGGCAGGGGAGGCTCACCCCTCCACTTT
.	TRBV5-4	.	TRBJ1-3	CASSLARGQGNTIYF	TGTGCCAGCAGCTTGGCCAGGGGTCAGGGGAACACCATATATTTT
TRBD1	TRBV6-5	.	TRBJ2-7	CASSFTGGPYEQYF	TGTGCCAGCAGTTTCACAGGGGGCCCCTACGAGCAGTACTTC